This passage covers 29 T cell receptor beta chains from one sample sequenced in a study of post-analysis software for immune sequencing data. Tagging with unique molecular identifiers was a feature of the TCR beta cDNA libraries. One entry per CDR3 protein, called by TCRdb with MiXCR from the PCR reads. The sample yields under 200,000 distinct CDR3 sequences, around 34% seen once. The sequencing used blood, collected after autologous hematopoietic stem cell transplantation. The receptors come from a girl between 5 and 17 years old with multiple sclerosis.

As regards this clonotype: An end of the junction does not agree with germline; a read error may underlie this. The chain links TRBV10-3 to TRBJ2-7, with 11 bases lining up with TRBD1. The closer fit of TRBJ2-5 to the DNA end suggests the J call may be wrong. This CDR3 is built from 15 residues. In germline, CDR1 is ENHRY, CDR2 SYGVKD. The CDR3 DNA reads TGTGCCACCAGTGAGTGGACAGGGGGCACGGAGACCCAGTACTTC. This encodes CATSEWTGGTETQYF.

This clonotype came up many times. The rearrangement joins TRBV29-1 to TRBJ1-1; no firm D call. The germline V gene has CDR1 SQVTM and CDR2 ANQGSEA. Between the trimmed V and J ends, which lost 5 bases and 1 base, there was a span of 8 bases. The CDR3 is 12 amino acids. Here the CDR3 DNA reads TGCAGCGTTCATCGGGAGAACACTGAAGCTTTCTTT. It codes for CSVHRENTEAFF.

The J gene is TRBJ2-1, the V gene TRBV6-6, with D perhaps TRBD2 (6 bases). Germline loops: CDR1 MNHNY, CDR2 SVGAGI (reference sequence). The germline V and J ends were trimmed by 6 bases and 9 bases, with 15 bases remaining between them. The CDR3 totals 13 residues. The CDR3 spells CASRNGGGSEQFF. The DNA for the CDR3 is TGTGCCAGCAGGAACGGAGGAGGGTCTGAGCAGTTCTTC.

This chain links TRBV24-1 with TRBJ2-1; D possibly corresponds to TRBD2 (6 bases). Between the trimmed V and J ends, which lost 1 base and 12 bases, there was a span of 12 bases. CDR3 length equals 13 residues. Germline lookup yields CDR1 KGHDR and CDR2 SFDVKD. The CDR3, as DNA: TGTGCCACCAGTGATTTCCCGCCGGGACTGCAGTTCTTC. This translates into CATSDFPPGLQFF.

This clonotype occurred a few times. The chain employs TRBV5-1 and TRBJ2-3; D possibly corresponds to TRBD1 (6 bases). V lost 4 bases and J 4 bases, leaving 13 bases between the germline ends. This CDR3 contains 14 residues. Germline V gene lookup returns CDR1 SGHRS and CDR2 YFSETQ. The CDR3 nucleotides are TGCGCCAGCAGCACCTGGACAGCGGCAGATACGCAGTATTTT. It encodes CASSTWTAADTQYF.

The chain combines TRBV7-2 with TRBJ2-2; 7 nucleotides line up with TRBD2. After removal of 1 base from V and 5 bases from J, the junction contained 4 bases not matched to a gene. The germline V gene encodes CDR1 SGHTA and CDR2 FQGNSA. This CDR3 comprises 15 residues. CDR3 sequence: CASSLVGGDTGELFF. The DNA for the CDR3 is TGTGCCAGCAGCTTAGTGGGGGGGGATACCGGGGAGCTGTTTTTT.

DNA for the CDR3: TGTGCTAGTGGTTTGGTACCAGGTGACTCCTACAATGAGCAGTTCTTC. Protein: CASGLVPGDSYNEQFF. This sequence joins TRBV12-5 and TRBJ2-1; D is undetermined. V lost 0 bases and J lost 0, with 9 bases in between. This CDR3 region has 16 residues. CDR1 is LGHNT and CDR2 is FRNRAP in the germline V gene.

This chain uses TRBV11-2 with TRBJ2-1; D gene unclear. In germline, CDR1 is SGHAT, CDR2 FQNNGV. The germline V and J ends were trimmed by 3 bases and 9 bases, with 3 bases remaining between them. CDR3 length: 10 amino acids. The DNA of the CDR3 is TGTGCCAGCAGCTTCAGTGAGCAGTTCTTC. This sequence encodes CASSFSEQFF.

The chain links TRBV10-3 to TRBJ2-7; maybe TRBD1 (6 bases). The end of the DNA fits TRBJ2-5 better, so the J call may be wrong. The CDR3 has 14 residues. Looked up from germline, CDR1 is ENHRY and CDR2 is SYGVKD. The CDR3 loop reads CAISEVGQKETQYF. The CDR3 DNA follows: TGTGCCATCAGTGAGGTCGGACAGAAAGAGACCCAGTACTTC.

V is TRBV6-1 and J is TRBJ2-2; tentatively, D is TRBD2 (5 bases). This CDR3 contains 16 residues. Germline V gene data show CDR1 as MNHNS and CDR2 as SASEGT. With 6 bases removed from V and 6 bases from J, the gap between germline ends came to 20 bases. Here the CDR3 reads CASSPHPGYESGELFF. The CDR3 DNA reads as TGTGCCAGCAGCCCGCATCCGGGGTATGAGTCCGGGGAGCTGTTTTTT.

This clonotype was counted only a few times. The V and J genes are TRBV27 and TRBJ2-4, with 7 bases matching TRBD2. Germline V CDR1 and CDR2: MNHEY, SMNVEV (reference sequence). CDR3 size: 15 residues. With V trimmed by 6 bases and J by 3 bases, 8 bases remained unmatched. CDR3 sequence reads: CASSTGGSSKNIQYF. CDR3 in DNA: TGTGCCAGCAGCACCGGGGGGAGCAGCAAAAACATTCAGTACTTC.

This chain joins TRBV12-3 or TRBV12-4 and TRBJ1-1; 10 bases align to TRBD1. The CDR3 extends over 15 amino acids. V was pared by 5 bases and J by 5 bases, with 8 bases of the junction left unmatched. Here the CDR3 reads CASSLGQGPGTEAFF. The CDR3 DNA follows: TGTGCCAGCAGTCTGGGACAGGGGCCGGGAACTGAAGCTTTCTTT.

This clonotype was counted between two and nine times. V and J are TRBV5-1 and TRBJ2-1; weak D call: TRBD2 (6 bases). V was clipped by 3 bases and J by 7 bases, with 23 bases between them. In germline, CDR1 is SGHRS, CDR2 YFSETQ. The length of the CDR3 is 17 residues. In nucleotides, the CDR3 is TGCGCCAGCAGCTGGGGGGTCCCTTCCTATGAAGGGAATGAGCAGTTCTTC. Translated: CASSWGVPSYEGNEQFF.

This clonotype was counted ten times or more. The chain carries TRBV5-5 and TRBJ2-1; 8 bases agree with TRBD2. Germline V lookup: CDR1 SGHKS, CDR2 YYEKEE (reference sequence). The CDR3 covers 17 residues. V dropped 4 bases and J dropped 6; count of bases not matched to a gene: 15. DNA for the CDR3: TGTGCCAGCAGCCCTTTGGCTAGCGGGTCAACTTCCAATGAGCAGTTCTTC. Its translation: CASSPLASGSTSNEQFF. The full variable domain, in which reference TRBV5-5 and TRBJ2-1 provide the parts outside the CDR3, is DAGVTQSPTHLIKTRGQQVTLRCSPISGHKSVSWYQQVLGQGPQFIFQYYEKEERGRGNFPDRFSARQFPNYSSELNVNALLLGDSALYLCASSPLASGSTSNEQFFGPGTRLTVL.

V is TRBV4-3 and J is TRBJ2-1; 12 bases line up with TRBD2. There are 16 residues in the CDR3. From germline, CDR1 is LGHNA and CDR2 YSLEER. Unmatched junction bases numbered 3, after V lost 2 bases and J lost 4 bases. The CDR3 protein is CASSQLAGGWYNEQFF. In nucleotides, the CDR3 is TGCGCCAGCAGCCAACTAGCGGGAGGGTGGTACAATGAGCAGTTCTTC.

Details on this clonotype: At one of its ends the junction is not consistent with the germline gene, which may arise from a read error. The chain uses TRBV20-1 and TRBJ2-1; 9 bases map to TRBD2. This CDR3 has 15 residues. Germline loops: CDR1 DFQATT, CDR2 SNEGSKA (reference sequence). The CDR3 spells CSTSDPLAGYNEQFF. For the CDR3, the DNA is TGCAGTACTAGTGATCCCCTAGCGGGGTACAATGAGCAGTTCTTC.

This clonotype came up a few times. The chain couples TRBV20-1 to TRBJ2-3; D is possibly TRBD2 (5 bases). Germline CDR1 is DFQATT and CDR2 is SNEGSKA (reference sequence). V was pared by 4 bases and J by 2 bases, with 13 bases between. This CDR3 has 14 amino acids. The CDR3 reads CSAKLAVSTDTQYF. Here the CDR3 DNA reads TGCAGTGCTAAGCTAGCTGTCTCCACAGATACGCAGTATTTT.

This clonotype was detected only a few times. The gene calls are TRBV20-1 and TRBJ2-1, with TRBD2 matching 10 bases. The CDR3 is 15 residues long. The germline V gene encodes CDR1 DFQATT and CDR2 SNEGSKA (reference sequence). Germline trimming cut 3 bases from V and 8 bases from J; bases unmatched to any gene: 10. The CDR3, as DNA: TGCAGTGCTAGCCCGGGACTAGCGCAAAAGGATGAGCAGTTCTTC. It codes for CSASPGLAQKDEQFF.

The V gene is TRBV4-3, the J gene TRBJ2-1; the D gene could be TRBD1 or TRBD2 (5 bases each). V gave up 10 bases and J gave up 7 bases, with 11 bases separating them. There are 11 residues in the CDR3. Germline V gives CDR1 LGHNA, CDR2 YSLEER. CDR3: CANSWGNEQFF. The CDR3 nucleotides are TGCGCCAACTCCTGGGGGAATGAGCAGTTCTTC.

This clonotype turned up a few times. The chain has TRBV20-1 and TRBJ1-1; TRBD1 might be the D (5 bases). CDR1 is DFQATT and CDR2 is SNEGSKA in the germline V gene (reference sequence). The CDR3 is 15 amino acids. V shed 5 bases and J shed 1 base, with 17 bases lying between them. CDR3 amino acids: CSAGTLAGGNTEAFF. For the CDR3, the DNA is TGCAGTGCTGGGACTCTCGCGGGAGGGAACACTGAAGCTTTCTTT.

The chain has TRBV12-3 or TRBV12-4 and TRBJ1-1; weak D call: TRBD1 (5 bases). The V gene lost 4 bases and the J gene lost 0 bases, with 9 bases spanning the gap. There are 14 residues in the CDR3. In nucleotides, the CDR3 is TGTGCCAGCAGTTACAGGCTTATGAACACTGAAGCTTTCTTT. It is translated as CASSYRLMNTEAFF.

This clonotype came up a few times. This chain uses TRBV10-1 with TRBJ2-5; TRBD1 matches 8 bases. Trimming at V came to 5 bases and at J to 5 bases, leaving 10 bases not matched to a gene. CDR3 length: 15 residues. Germline V lookup: CDR1 WNHNN, CDR2 SYGVQD (reference sequence). The CDR3 nucleotides read TGCGCCAGCAGTCGGACAGGGATCTGGGGGGAGACCCAGTACTTC. This sequence encodes CASSRTGIWGETQYF.

This chain connects TRBV5-1 to TRBJ2-6, with 9 bases aligning to TRBD1. Germline CDR1 SGHRS, CDR2 YFSETQ. With V trimmed by 4 bases and J by 1 base, 12 bases remained unmatched. The CDR3 is made up of 19 amino acids. The CDR3 spells CASSLPGTGSLSGANVLTF. CDR3 DNA sequence: TGCGCCAGCAGCCTGCCCGGGACAGGGAGTTTATCTGGGGCCAACGTCCTGACTTTC.

This chain joins TRBV25-1 and TRBJ1-2; no reliable D call. Trimming shortened V by 0 bases and J by 10 bases, and 9 bases separated the two germline ends. This CDR3 has 12 amino acids. Germline lookup yields CDR1 MGHDK and CDR2 SYGVNS. The CDR3 DNA follows: TGTGCCAGCAGTGAATATGGGGTTCCCTACACCTTC. It specifies CASSEYGVPYTF.

The chain couples TRBV10-3 to TRBJ2-1; 7 bases map to TRBD2. Germline CDR1 reads ENHRY; CDR2 reads SYGVKD. The CDR3 is 14 residues long. The junction had 5 bases not matched to a gene; V was cut back by 9 bases and J by 0 bases. DNA of the CDR3: TGTGCCATAGGACTAGGGAGCTCCTACAATGAGCAGTTCTTC. It translates to CAIGLGSSYNEQFF.

In this sample, this clonotype turned up many times. The rearrangement links TRBV12-3 or TRBV12-4 to TRBJ2-7; 8 nucleotides line up with TRBD2. CDR3 length: 14 amino acids. After removal of 4 bases from V and 3 bases from J, the junction contained 5 bases not matched to a gene. The CDR3 loop is CASSSGLAYYEQYF. DNA for the CDR3: TGTGCCAGCAGTTCCGGACTAGCCTACTACGAGCAGTACTTC.

The table lists this clonotype with many counts. The V and J genes are TRBV27 and TRBJ1-6, with 8 bases lining up with TRBD1. There are 15 residues in the CDR3. Germline V gene data show CDR1 as MNHEY and CDR2 as SMNVEV (reference sequence). After removal of 4 bases from V and 7 bases from J, the junction contained 6 bases not matched to a gene. The CDR3 DNA sequence: TGTGCCAGCAGTTCGACAGGGGAAGGGAATTCACCCCTCCACTTT. It specifies CASSSTGEGNSPLHF.

The gene calls are TRBV20-1 and TRBJ2-7; 10 positions agree with TRBD1. The germline gives CDR1 DFQATT, CDR2 SNEGSKA (reference sequence). The length of the CDR3 is 16 residues. V dropped 2 bases and J dropped 4; count of bases not matched to a gene: 11. This CDR3 reads CSARLQGQGKIYEQYF. CDR3 nucleotides: TGCAGTGCTAGACTTCAGGGACAGGGGAAAATATACGAGCAGTACTTC.

CDR3 nucleotide sequence: TGCAGCGTTGACGGACTAGCGGGAACAGATACGCAGTATTTT. Translating gives CSVDGLAGTDTQYF. V usage is TRBV29-1 and J usage is TRBJ2-3, with 12 bases fitting TRBD2. Per germline, CDR1 SQVTM and CDR2 ANQGSEA. This CDR3 has 14 amino acids. V was pared by 3 bases and J by 3 bases, with 1 base of the junction left unmatched.